The sequence of this T cell receptor (beta chain) was determined in a study of T cell changes during pregnancy in multiple sclerosis. This clone has a single count. Sequencing was performed with immunoSEQ multiplex PCR; in TCRdb, only in-frame clones are kept and a portion is missing. Here the sample spans about 34,000 clones, about 90% being singletons. Deletions cut 4 bases from V and 2 bases from J, with 13 bases between. The CDR3 contains 15 residues. Germline values: CDR1 MNHNY, CDR2 SVGAGI (reference sequence). The receptor was isolated from a female donor with multiple sclerosis, enrolled in a pregnancy study. The sample consisted of CD8+ T cells from peripheral blood mononuclear cells, taken in the third trimester of pregnancy. This sequence joins TRBV6-6 and TRBJ2-3; perhaps TRBD2 as D (6 bases). The CDR3 reads CASSWTGLNTDTQYF. DNA of the CDR3: TGTGCCAGCAGTTGGACGGGACTCAACACAGATACGCAGTATTTT.